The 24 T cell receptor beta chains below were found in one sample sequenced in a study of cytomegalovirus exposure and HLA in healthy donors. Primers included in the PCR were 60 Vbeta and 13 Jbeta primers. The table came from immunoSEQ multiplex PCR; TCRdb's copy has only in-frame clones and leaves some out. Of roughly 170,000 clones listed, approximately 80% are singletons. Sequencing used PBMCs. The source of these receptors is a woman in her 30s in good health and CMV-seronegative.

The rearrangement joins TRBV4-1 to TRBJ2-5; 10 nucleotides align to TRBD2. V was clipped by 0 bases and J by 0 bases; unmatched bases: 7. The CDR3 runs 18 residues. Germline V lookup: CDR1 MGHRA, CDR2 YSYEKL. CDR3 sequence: CASSQDYLAGEYQETQYF. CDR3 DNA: TGCGCCAGCAGCCAAGATTACCTAGCGGGAGAGTACCAAGAGACCCAGTACTTC.

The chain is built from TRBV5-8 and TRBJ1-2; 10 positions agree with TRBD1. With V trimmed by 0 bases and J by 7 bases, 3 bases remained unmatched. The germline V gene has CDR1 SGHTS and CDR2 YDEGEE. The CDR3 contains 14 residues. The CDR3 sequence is CASSLGQGASGYTF. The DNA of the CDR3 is TGTGCCAGCAGCTTGGGACAGGGGGCGAGTGGCTACACCTTC.

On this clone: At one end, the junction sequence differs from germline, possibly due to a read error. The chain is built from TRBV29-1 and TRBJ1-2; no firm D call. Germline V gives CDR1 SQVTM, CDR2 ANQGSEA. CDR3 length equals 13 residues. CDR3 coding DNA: TGCAGCGTTCGAGCGACGGCTGCCTATGGCTACCCCTTC. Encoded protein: CSVRATAAYGYPF. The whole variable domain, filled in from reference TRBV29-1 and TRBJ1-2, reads SAVISQKPSRDICQRGTSLTIQCQVDSQVTMMFWYRQQPGQSLTLIATANQGSEATYESGFVIDKFPISRPNLTFSTLTVSNMSPEDSSIYLCSVRATAAYGYPFGSGTRLTVV.

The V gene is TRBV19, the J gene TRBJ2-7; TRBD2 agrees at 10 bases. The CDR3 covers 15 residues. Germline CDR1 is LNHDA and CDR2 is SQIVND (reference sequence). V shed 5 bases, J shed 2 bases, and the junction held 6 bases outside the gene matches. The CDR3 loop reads CASSASSGRAYEQYF. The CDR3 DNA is TGTGCCAGTAGTGCCTCTAGCGGGAGAGCCTACGAGCAGTACTTC.

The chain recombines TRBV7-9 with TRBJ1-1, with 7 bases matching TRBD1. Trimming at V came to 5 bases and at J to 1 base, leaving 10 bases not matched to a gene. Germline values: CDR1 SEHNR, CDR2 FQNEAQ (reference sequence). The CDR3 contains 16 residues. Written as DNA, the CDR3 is TGTGCCAGCAGCCGAACCTGGACAGGACCGAACACTGAAGCTTTCTTT. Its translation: CASSRTWTGPNTEAFF.

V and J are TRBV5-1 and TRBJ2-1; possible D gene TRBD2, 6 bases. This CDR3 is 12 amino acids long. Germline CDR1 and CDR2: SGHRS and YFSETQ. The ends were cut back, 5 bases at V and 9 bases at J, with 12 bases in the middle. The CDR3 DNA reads TGCGCCAGCAGTATGGGGGGAGGTGAGCAGTTCTTC. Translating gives CASSMGGGEQFF.

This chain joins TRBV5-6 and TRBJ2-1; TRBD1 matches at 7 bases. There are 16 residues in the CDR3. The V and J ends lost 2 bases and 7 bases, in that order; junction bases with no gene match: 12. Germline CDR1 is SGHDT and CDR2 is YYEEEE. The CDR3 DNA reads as TGTGCCAGCAGCTTACCTTCGGGGACAGTAAAAAATGAGCAGTTCTTC. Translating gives CASSLPSGTVKNEQFF.

CDR3 sequence reads: CASSHSGQGDYGYTF. The CDR3 DNA reads TGCGCCAGCAGCCACTCTGGACAGGGTGACTATGGCTACACCTTC. This rearrangement joins TRBV4-1 to TRBJ1-2; 8 positions agree with TRBD1. The CDR3 has 15 amino acids. Looked up from germline, CDR1 is MGHRA and CDR2 is YSYEKL. Unmatched junction bases numbered 6, after V lost 3 bases and J lost 3 bases.

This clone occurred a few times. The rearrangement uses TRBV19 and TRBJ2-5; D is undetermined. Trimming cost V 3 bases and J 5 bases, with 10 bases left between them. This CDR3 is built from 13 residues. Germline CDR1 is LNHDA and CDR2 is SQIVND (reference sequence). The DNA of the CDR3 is TGTGCCAGTAGTATCCTAGTAACTGAGACCCAGTACTTC. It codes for CASSILVTETQYF.

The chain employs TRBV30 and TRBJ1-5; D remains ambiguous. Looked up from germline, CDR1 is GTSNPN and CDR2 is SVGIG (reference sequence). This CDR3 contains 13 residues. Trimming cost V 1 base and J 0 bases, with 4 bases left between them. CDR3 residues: CAWSADSNQPQHF. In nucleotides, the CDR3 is TGTGCCTGGAGTGCAGATAGCAATCAGCCCCAGCATTTT.

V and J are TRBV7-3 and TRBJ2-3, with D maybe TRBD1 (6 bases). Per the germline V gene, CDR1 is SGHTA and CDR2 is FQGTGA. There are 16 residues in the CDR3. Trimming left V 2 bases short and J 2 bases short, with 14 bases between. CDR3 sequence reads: CASSLPSTGNTDTQYF. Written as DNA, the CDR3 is TGTGCCAGCAGCTTACCCTCGACAGGAAACACAGATACGCAGTATTTT.

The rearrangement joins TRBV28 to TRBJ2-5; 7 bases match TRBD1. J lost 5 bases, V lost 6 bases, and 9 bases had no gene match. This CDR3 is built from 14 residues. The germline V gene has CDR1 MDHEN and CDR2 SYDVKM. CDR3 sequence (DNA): TGTGCCAGCAGCTCGACAGGGTCGTGGGAGACCCAGTACTTC. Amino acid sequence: CASSSTGSWETQYF.

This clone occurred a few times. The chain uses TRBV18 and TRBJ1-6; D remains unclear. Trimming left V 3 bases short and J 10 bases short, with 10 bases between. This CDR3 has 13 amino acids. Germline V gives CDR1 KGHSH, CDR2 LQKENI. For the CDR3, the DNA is TGTGCCAGCTCACCTAGTCCCTCCTCACCCCTCCACTTT. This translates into CASSPSPSSPLHF.

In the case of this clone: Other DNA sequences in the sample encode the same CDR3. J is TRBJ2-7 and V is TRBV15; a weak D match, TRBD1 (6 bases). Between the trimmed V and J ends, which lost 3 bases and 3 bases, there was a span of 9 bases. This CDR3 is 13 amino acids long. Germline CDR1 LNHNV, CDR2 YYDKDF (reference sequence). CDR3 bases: TGTGCCACCAGCAGGGACAGATTCTACGAGCAGTACTTC. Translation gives CATSRDRFYEQYF.

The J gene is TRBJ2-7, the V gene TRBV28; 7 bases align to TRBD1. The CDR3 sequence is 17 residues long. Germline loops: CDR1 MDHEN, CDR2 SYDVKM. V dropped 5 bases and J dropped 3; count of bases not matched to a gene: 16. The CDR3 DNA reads TGTGCCAGCAGTGGGGTCGGACAGGCCTTTCGCAACTACGAGCAGTACTTC. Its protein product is CASSGVGQAFRNYEQYF.

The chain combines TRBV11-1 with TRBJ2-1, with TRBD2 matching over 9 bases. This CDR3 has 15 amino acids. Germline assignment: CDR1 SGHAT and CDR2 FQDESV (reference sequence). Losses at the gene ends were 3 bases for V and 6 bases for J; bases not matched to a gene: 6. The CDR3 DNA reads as TGTGCCAGCAGCTTCGCGTCTAGCGGGACCAATGAGCAGTTCTTC. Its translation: CASSFASSGTNEQFF.

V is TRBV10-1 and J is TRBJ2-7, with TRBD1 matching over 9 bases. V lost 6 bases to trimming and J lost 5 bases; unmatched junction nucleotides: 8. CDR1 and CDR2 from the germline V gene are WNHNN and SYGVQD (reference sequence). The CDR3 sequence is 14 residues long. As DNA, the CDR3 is TGCGCCAGCAGAGGGACAGGGTGGGCAGACGAGCAGTACTTC. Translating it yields CASRGTGWADEQYF.

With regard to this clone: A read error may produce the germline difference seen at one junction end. CDR3 nucleotide sequence: TGCAGCGCTGAAAACAGGGGGCAGCGGGAGACCCAGTACTTC. Translated: CSAENRGQRETQYF. The chain is built from TRBV29-1 and TRBJ2-5, with 9 positions matching TRBD1. The CDR3 has 14 residues. CDR1 and CDR2 (germline): SQVTM, ANQGSEA.

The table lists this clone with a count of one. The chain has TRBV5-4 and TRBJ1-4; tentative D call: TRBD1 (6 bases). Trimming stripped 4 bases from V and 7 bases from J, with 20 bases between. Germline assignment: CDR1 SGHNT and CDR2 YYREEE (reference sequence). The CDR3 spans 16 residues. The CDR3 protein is CASSRSGGSGGEKLFF. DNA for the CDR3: TGTGCCAGCAGCCGATCGGGGGGCTCGGGAGGTGAAAAACTGTTTTTT.

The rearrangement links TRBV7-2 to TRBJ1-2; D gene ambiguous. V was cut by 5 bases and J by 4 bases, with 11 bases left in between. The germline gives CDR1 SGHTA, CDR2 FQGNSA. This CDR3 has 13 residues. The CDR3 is CASSIGPLYGYTF. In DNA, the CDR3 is TGTGCCAGCAGCATAGGGCCCCTCTATGGCTACACCTTC.

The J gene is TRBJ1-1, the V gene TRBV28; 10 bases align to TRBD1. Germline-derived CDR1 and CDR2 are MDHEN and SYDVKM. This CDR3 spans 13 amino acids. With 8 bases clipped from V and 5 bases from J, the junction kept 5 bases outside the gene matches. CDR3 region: CASGLGQGTEAFF. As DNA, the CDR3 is TGTGCCAGCGGCCTGGGACAGGGGACTGAAGCTTTCTTT.

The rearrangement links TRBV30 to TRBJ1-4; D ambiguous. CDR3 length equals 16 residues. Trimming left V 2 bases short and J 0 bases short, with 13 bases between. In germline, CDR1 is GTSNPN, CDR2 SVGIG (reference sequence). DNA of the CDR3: TGTGCCTGGAGTATTCCTTTGGGAGCAACTAATGAAAAACTGTTTTTT. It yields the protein CAWSIPLGATNEKLFF. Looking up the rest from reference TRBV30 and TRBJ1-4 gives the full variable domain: SQTIHQWPATLVQPVGSPLSLECTVEGTSNPNLYWYRQAAGRGLQLLFYSVGIGQISSEVPQNLSASRPQDRQFILSSKKLLLSDSGFYLCAWSIPLGATNEKLFFGSGTQLSVL.

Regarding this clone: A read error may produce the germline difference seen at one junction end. CDR3 nucleotides: TGTGCCAGCAGCAAACAACCGGGACTGCAGCACTTC. Amino acid sequence: CASSKQPGLQHF. This chain joins TRBV11-3 and TRBJ2-4; a possible D gene is TRBD2 (6 bases). Germline V gene data show CDR1 as SGHNT and CDR2 as YENEEA. The CDR3 has 12 amino acids.

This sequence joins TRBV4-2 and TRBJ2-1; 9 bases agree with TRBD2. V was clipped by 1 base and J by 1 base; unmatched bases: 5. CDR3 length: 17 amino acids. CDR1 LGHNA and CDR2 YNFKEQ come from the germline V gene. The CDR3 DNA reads TGTGCCAGCAGCCAAGGTGGGCTAGCGGGATCCTACAATGAGCAGTTCTTC. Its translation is CASSQGGLAGSYNEQFF.